This entry describes one T cell receptor (beta chain). This clonotype was found a few times. This receptor's antigen is unknown. No much larger clonotype is one base removed from it; base qualities were not supplied. This sample was sequenced with an Illumina HiSeq 2500. Quantitative 5'-RACE with molecular barcodes was used to prepare TCR beta libraries. Under the source paper's analysis protocol: To identify disease-linked TCR variants, a new computational method was used, one built on a probabilistic model of VDJ rearrangement. The public reads were quality trimmed at Q25 with fastp and then assembled into clones with MiXCR by TCRdb, keeping productive beta chains. Each entry is one CDR3 protein sequence, shown with its most common DNA and genes. The V and J calls reflect TCRdb's pipeline rather than the authors' work. In this sample the table shows about 350,000 distinct CDR3 sequences, approximately 22% of which occur a single time. Together, the top ten hold less than 15% of the sample.

V is pared back by 4 bases and J by 11 bases, with 16 bases lying between the germline termini. Based on the germline V gene, the CDR1 and CDR2 sequences are MDHEN and SYDVKM. Including cysteine and phenylalanine, the CDR3 has 13 amino acids. Left in the record is the CDR3 DNA by itself, 39 bases read in frame from the first base. This sample is part of a study of CD8 T cells in ankylosing spondylitis (dated by TCRdb to 2015 to 2018). Describing the broader study: To find TCR variants linked to disease, the study profiled T cell receptor beta repertoires in ankylosing spondylitis patients and healthy donors. Peripheral blood was sampled, and synovial fluid was additionally collected from ankylosing spondylitis patients. The full study cohort was made up of 25 ankylosing spondylitis patients and 108 healthy donors.

Study-level results and caveats: Some motif variants were previously reported in synovial fluid and blood of reactive arthritis patients, suggesting common disease-initiation mechanisms. According to the report, matched synovial fluid samples from ankylosing spondylitis patients were significantly enriched for the disease-linked clones. Blood from ankylosing spondylitis patients appeared to be characterized by a TCR beta motif composed of about eight highly homologous amino acid variants. The disease-linked clones had a CD8+ phenotype and were found at relatively low frequencies in peripheral blood.

The sample taken for sequencing was blood, either unsorted or a sorted T cell fraction (not recorded which). The sequence derives from a male donor with ankylosing spondylitis or in good health (not recorded which). The chain is assembled from TRBV28 and TRBJ2-3; no D segment can be confidently identified. The CDR3 protein: CASSSTYSRKQYF. The DNA reads TGTGCCAGCAGTTCCACCTACTCACGAAAGCAGTATTTT.